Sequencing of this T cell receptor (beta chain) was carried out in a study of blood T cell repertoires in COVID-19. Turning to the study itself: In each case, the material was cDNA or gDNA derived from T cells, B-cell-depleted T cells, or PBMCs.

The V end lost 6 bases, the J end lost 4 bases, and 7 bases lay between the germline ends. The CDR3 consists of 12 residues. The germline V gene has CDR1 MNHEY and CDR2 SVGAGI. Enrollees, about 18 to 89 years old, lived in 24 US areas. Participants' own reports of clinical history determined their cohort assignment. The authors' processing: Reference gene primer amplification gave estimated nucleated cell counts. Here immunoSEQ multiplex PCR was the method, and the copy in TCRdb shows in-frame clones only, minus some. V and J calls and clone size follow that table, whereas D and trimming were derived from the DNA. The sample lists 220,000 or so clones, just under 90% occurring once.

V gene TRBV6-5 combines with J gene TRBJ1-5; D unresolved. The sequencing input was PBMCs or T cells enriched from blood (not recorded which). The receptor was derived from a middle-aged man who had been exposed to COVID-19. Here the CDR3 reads CASRLLNQPQHF. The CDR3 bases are TGTGCCAGCAGGTTATTAAATCAGCCCCAGCATTTT.